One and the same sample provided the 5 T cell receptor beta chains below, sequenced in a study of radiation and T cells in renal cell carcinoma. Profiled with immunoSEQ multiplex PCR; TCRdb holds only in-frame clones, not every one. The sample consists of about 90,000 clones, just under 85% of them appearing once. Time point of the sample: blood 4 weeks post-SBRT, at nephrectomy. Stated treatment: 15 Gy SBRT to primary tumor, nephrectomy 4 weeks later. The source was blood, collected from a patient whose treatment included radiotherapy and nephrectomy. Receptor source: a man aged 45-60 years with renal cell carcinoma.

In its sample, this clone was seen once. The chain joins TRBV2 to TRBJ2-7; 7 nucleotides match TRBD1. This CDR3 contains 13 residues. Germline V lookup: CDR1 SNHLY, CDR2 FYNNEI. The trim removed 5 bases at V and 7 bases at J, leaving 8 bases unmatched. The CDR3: CASSPNSGGEQYF. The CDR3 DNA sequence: TGTGCCAGCAGTCCCAACTCAGGGGGAGAGCAGTACTTC.

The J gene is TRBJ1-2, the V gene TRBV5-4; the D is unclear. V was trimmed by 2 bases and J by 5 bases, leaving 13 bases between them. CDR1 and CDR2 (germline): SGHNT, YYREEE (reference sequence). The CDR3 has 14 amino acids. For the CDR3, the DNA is TGTGCCAGCAGCTTTAGGGAATCAAAATATGGCTACACCTTC. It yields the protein CASSFRESKYGYTF.

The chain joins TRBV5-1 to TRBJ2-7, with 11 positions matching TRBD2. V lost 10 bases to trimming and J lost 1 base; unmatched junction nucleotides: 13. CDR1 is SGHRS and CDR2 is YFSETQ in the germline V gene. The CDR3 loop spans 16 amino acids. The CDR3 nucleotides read TGCGCCTCCTGCGACCCTCTAGCGGGGGGATCCTACGAGCAGTACTTC. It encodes CASCDPLAGGSYEQYF. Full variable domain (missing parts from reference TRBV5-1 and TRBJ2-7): KAGVTQTPRYLIKTRGQQVTLSCSPISGHRSVSWYQQTPGQGLQFLFEYFSETQRNKGNFPGRFSGRQFSNSRSEMNVSTLELGDSALYLCASCDPLAGGSYEQYFGPGTRLTVT.

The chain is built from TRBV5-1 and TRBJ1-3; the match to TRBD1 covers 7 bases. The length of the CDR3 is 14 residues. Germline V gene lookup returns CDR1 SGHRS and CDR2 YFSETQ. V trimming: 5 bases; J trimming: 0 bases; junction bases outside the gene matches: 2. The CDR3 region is CASRWTGSGNTIYF. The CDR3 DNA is TGCGCCAGCAGATGGACAGGCTCTGGAAACACCATATATTTT.

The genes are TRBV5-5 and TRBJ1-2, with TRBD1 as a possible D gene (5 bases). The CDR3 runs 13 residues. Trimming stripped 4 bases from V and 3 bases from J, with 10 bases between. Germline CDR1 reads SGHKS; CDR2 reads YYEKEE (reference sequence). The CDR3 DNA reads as TGTGCCAGCAGCCCCCAGACAGACTATGGCTACACCTTC. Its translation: CASSPQTDYGYTF.